This T cell receptor beta chain was recorded in a study of T cells in Graves' hyperthyroidism and ophthalmopathy (dated by TCRdb to 2018 to 2020). As for the study more broadly: Peripheral blood was collected at initial diagnosis, before any treatment. To identify distinguishing TCR V-J signatures, a discovery cohort of 90 to 100 patients was used, comprising 40 to 45 with Graves' ophthalmopathy and 57 with stable Graves' hyperthyroidism. Prospective prediction of ophthalmopathy was tested in an independent validation cohort of some 19 hyperthyroidism patients and 15 to 17 patients who later progressed to ophthalmopathy. For training and testing, the 100 or so patients in the discovery cohort were randomly divided in a 7:3 ratio. In six Graves' hyperthyroidism patients, the study also compared T-cell repertoires from thyroid tissue with T-cell repertoires from blood. After sampling, hyperthyroidism patients received methimazole starting at 30 mg daily, and ophthalmopathy patients received high-dose intravenous methylprednisolone. The paper describes TCR Vbeta CDR3 sequencing of some 130 peripheral blood samples, made up of around 41 ophthalmopathy patients, over 70 hyperthyroidism patients and approximately 17 progressor patients.

This clonotype was counted at least ten times. This receptor's antigen is unknown. The record has no base qualities; no much larger clone is one base away. Paper-wide results and their limitations: During validation, the model predicted progression to ophthalmopathy a median of around 6 months ahead of onset, with around 70% sensitivity and less than 85% specificity. In cross-validation, a model built on a 13 V-J signature told ophthalmopathy apart from stable hyperthyroidism with roughly 87% sensitivity and roughly 81% specificity, and in testing the same model reached 80%/75%. Most expanded thyroid clonotypes (frequency above 0.001) were also found in blood, which suggests that blood repertoires may mirror thyroid immune responses. No statistical method was used to set the sample size in advance, and investigators knew the group allocation.

The CDR3 measures 15 amino acids from cysteine to phenylalanine. CDR3 DNA only is kept here, 45 bases in frame from base 1. At the junction V is shortened by 1 base and J by 3 bases, with 13 bases in between. The germline V gene provides CDR1 SGHTA and CDR2 FQGNSA. The TCR beta CDR3 regions were amplified from the RNA transcripts. For the first round of RT-PCR on the TCR CDR3, the HTBI primer set was used together with the Qiagen OneStep RT-PCR kit. A second multiplex PCR round built the libraries, followed by size selection and purification. Libraries were sequenced paired-end with 100 bp reads on an Illumina HiSeq2000. As for the authors' bioinformatics: SOAPnuke was used to process the raw data, throwing out any read that contained adapters or uncalled bases, had a mean Phred below 15, or lacked an exact constant-primer or identifier match. COPE v1.2.5 was used to merge the high-quality paired reads, and each unique nucleotide sequence was defined as a clonotype. Clonotypes were aligned to IMGT TRBV, TRBD and TRBJ reference segments using MiTCR v1.1. The analysis was restricted to V-J combinations with a frequency above 0.0001, which together covered 99% to 99.2% of the repertoires. The TCS score was defined as F50 (clonal expansion) divided by E x V (chaos), with BLOSUM62-based TCRdist calculated between CDR3 peptides within each V-J. Welch's t-statistics and random forest reduced roughly 530 V-J features to 10 to 15, which were used in a naive Bayes classifier (R e1071). The public reads were quality trimmed at Q25 with fastp and then assembled into clones with MiXCR by TCRdb, keeping productive beta chains. Every CDR3 protein is listed once, alongside the most common genes and DNA of its rows. None of the V and J calls come from the authors' own analysis; TCRdb made them. This sample lists about 530,000 distinct CDR3 sequences; 15% to 20% were detected once. The ten top clones hold 17% of the sample.

In the ophthalmopathy patients, disease was moderately to severely active, with a Clinical Activity Score of 3 or more, a NOSPECS grade of 4 or more, and a duration of less than 3 months. Patients with uncontrolled infections, other autoimmune diseases, pregnancy or lactation were excluded. Diagnoses relied on clinical symptoms, serum thyroxine and TRAb, thyroid ultrasound and orbital computed tomography. PBMCs were isolated from about 9 ml of fresh peripheral blood by Ficoll-Paque density gradient centrifugation. Trizol reagent was used to extract total RNA, and RNA quality was then checked on an Agilent 2100 Bioanalyzer.

This chain joins TRBV7-2 to TRBJ2-7, with TRBD1 tentatively as D gene (6 bases match). This sequence was found in a woman aged 18-29 years with Graves' ophthalmopathy. Sequenced material: blood. CDR3 region: CASSLDGQTNYEQYF. The nucleotides are TGTGCCAGCAGCTTAGATGGACAGACGAACTACGAGCAGTACTTC.